The entry below describes one TCR beta chain. This entry belongs to a study of T cell changes during pregnancy in multiple sclerosis. The data were produced by immunoSEQ multiplex PCR, yet TCRdb's version contains in-frame clones alone and is incomplete. Here the sample spans about 100,000 clones, over 85% being singletons. Germline V gives CDR1 SGHVS, CDR2 FQNEAQ. This CDR3 comprises 15 residues. The V segment lost 2 bases and the J segment 8 bases; nucleotides outside the gene matches: 9. Sequenced here: peripheral blood, sampled in the second trimester of pregnancy. The sequence was obtained from a female donor with multiple sclerosis, enrolled in a pregnancy study. This chain connects TRBV7-8 to TRBJ1-1; 9 bases are shared with TRBD1. CDR3 DNA sequence: TGTGCCAGCAGCTTAAAAGTCTGGGGACAGGGCGAAGCTTTCTTT. This translates into CASSLKVWGQGEAFF. Full variable domain (missing parts from reference TRBV7-8 and TRBJ1-1): GAGVSQSPRYKVAKRGQDVALRCDPISGHVSLFWYQQALGQGPEFLTYFQNEAQLDKSGLPSDRFFAERPEGSVSTLKIQRTQQEDSAVYLCASSLKVWGQGEAFFGQGTRLTVV.